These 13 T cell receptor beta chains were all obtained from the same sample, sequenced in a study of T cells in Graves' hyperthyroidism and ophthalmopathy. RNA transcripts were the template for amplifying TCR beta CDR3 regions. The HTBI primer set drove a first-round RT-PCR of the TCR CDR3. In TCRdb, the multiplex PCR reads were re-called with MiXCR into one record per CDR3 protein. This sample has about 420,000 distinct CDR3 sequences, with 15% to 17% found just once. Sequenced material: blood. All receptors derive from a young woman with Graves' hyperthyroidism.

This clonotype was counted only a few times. The CDR3 here is CASEPGGFKAEKLFF. The CDR3 region has the DNA TGTGCCAGCGAGCCCGGAGGGTTTAAGGCGGAAAAACTGTTTTTT. J is TRBJ1-4 and V is TRBV2, with no clear D. The CDR3 is made up of 15 amino acids. Germline V gene data show CDR1 as SNHLY and CDR2 as FYNNEI. Trimming took 8 bases from V and 8 from J, leaving 21 bases between them.

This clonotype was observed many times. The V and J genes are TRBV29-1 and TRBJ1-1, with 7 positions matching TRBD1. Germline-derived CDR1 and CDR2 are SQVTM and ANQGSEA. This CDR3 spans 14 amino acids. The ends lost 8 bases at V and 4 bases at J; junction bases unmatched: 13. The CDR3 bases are TGCAGCCCCTACCTGACAGGGAGGGTCACTGAAGCTTTCTTT. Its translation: CSPYLTGRVTEAFF.

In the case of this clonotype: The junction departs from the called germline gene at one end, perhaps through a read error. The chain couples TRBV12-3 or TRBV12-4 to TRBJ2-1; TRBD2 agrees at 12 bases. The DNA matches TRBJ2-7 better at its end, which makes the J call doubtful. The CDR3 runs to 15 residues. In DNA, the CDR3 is TGTGCCAGCAGTCTAGCGGGGGGGCCGTACAATGAGCAGTACTTC. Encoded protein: CASSLAGGPYNEQYF.

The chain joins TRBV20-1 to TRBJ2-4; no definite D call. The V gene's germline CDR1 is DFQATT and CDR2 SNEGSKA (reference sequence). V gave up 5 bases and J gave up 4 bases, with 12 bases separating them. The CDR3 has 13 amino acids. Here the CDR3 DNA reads TGCAGTGCTTCCCCGGGCCGGAAAAACATTCAGTACTTC. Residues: CSASPGRKNIQYF.

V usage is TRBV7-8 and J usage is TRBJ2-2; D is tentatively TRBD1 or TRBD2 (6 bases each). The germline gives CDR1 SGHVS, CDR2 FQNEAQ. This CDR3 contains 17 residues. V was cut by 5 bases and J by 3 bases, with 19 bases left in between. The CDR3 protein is CASSLYVWGADTGELFF. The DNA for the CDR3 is TGTGCCAGCAGCCTCTACGTATGGGGGGCGGACACCGGGGAGCTGTTTTTT.

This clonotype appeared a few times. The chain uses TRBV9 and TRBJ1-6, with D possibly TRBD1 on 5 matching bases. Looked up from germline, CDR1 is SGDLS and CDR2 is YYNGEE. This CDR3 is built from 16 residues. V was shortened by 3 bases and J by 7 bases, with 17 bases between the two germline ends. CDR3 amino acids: CASSGLSPGGNSPLHF. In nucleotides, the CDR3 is TGTGCCAGCAGCGGACTATCTCCCGGGGGAAATTCACCCCTCCACTTT.

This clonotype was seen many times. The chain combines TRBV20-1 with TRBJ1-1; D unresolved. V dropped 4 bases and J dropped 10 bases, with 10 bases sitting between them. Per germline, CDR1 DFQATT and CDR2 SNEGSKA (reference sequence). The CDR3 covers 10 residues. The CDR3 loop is CSATYGGAFF. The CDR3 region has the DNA TGCAGTGCTACCTACGGAGGAGCTTTCTTT.

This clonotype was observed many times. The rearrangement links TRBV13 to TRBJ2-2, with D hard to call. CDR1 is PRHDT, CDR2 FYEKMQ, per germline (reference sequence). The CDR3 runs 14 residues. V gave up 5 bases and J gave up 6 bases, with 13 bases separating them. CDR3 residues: CASSTASLPGELFF. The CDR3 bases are TGTGCCAGCAGCACTGCCTCGCTGCCCGGGGAGCTGTTTTTT. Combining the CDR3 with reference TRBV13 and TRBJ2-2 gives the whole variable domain AAGVIQSPRHLIKEKRETATLKCYPIPRHDTVYWYQQGPGQDPQFLISFYEKMQSDKGSIPDRFSAQQFSDYHSELNMSSLELGDSALYFCASSTASLPGELFFGEGSRLTVL.

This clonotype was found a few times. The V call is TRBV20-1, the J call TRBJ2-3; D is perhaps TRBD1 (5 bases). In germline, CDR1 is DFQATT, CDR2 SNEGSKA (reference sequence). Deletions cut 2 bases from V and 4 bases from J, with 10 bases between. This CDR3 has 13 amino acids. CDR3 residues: CSARRGGADTQYF. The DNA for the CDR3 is TGCAGTGCTAGAAGGGGCGGCGCAGATACGCAGTATTTT.

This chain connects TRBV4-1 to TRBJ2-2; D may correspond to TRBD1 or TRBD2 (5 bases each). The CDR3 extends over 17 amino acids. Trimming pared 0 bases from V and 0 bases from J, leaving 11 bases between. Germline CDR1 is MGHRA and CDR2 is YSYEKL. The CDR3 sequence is CASSQESPGPNTGELFF. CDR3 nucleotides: TGCGCCAGCAGCCAAGAATCGCCGGGGCCGAACACCGGGGAGCTGTTTTTT.

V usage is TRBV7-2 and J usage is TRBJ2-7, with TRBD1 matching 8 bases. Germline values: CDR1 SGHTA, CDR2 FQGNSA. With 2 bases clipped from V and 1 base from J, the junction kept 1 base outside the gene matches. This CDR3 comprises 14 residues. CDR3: CASSLHRGSYEQYF. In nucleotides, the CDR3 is TGTGCCAGCAGCTTACACAGGGGGTCCTACGAGCAGTACTTC.

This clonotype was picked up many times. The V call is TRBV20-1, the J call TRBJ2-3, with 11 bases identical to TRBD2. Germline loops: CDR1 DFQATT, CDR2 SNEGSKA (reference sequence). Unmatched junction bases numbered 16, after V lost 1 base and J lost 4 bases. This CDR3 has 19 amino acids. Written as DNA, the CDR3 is TGCAGTGCTAGAGCTGGCAGTATGCTAGCGGGGGGCACGGCAGATACGCAGTATTTT. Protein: CSARAGSMLAGGTADTQYF.

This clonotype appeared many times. CDR3 in DNA: TGTGCCAGCAGGAAAATAAACCGGGACAGGGGTTCGAGCAATCAGCCCCAGCATTTT. Protein sequence: CASRKINRDRGSSNQPQHF. V and J are TRBV2 and TRBJ1-5, with 10 bases that match TRBD1. The CDR3 covers 19 residues. Germline V gene sequence: CDR1 SNHLY, CDR2 FYNNEI. V dropped 6 bases and J dropped 1; count of bases not matched to a gene: 15.